The clone carrying this T cell receptor (beta chain) has just a few counts. What it binds is unknown. Since it is a stray read in a library aimed at alpha chains, this beta chain has a size that is not meaningful. This specimen belongs to a study of spatial heterogeneity in lung cancer. Study-wide findings and caveats: Expanded tumor TCRs that were ubiquitous appeared in blood more at resection than follow-up.

Every cDNA TCR molecule received its own unique molecular identifier. MiXCR, applied by TCRdb to the 5' RACE reads, yields one record per CDR3 protein. This table has around 3,000 distinct CDR3 sequences, over 50% appearing once. Germline CDR1 and CDR2: LNHDA and SQIVND (reference sequence). V lost 4 bases, J lost 4 bases, and 7 bases stayed unmatched. The CDR3 is made up of 15 amino acids. The time point denotes: blood at routine non-recurrence follow-up after resection. The receptor was isolated from a male donor with early-stage non-small cell lung cancer. This material consisted of PBMCs, taken at follow-up. V usage is TRBV19 and J usage is TRBJ2-1, with 7 bases identical to TRBD1. The CDR3 coding sequence is TGTGCCAGTAGTACCCTAGGGGGCCTTTACAATGAGCAGTTCTTC. Its protein is CASSTLGGLYNEQFF. Complete variable domain (other parts from reference TRBV19 and TRBJ2-1): DGGITQSPKYLFRKEGQNVTLSCEQNLNHDAMYWYRQDPGQGLRLIYYSQIVNDFQKGDIAEGYSVSREKKESFPLTVTSAQKNPTAFYLCASSTLGGLYNEQFFGPGTRLTVL.